Listed here are 18 T cell receptor beta chains from one sample, sequenced in a study of Tregs in tolerant kidney transplant recipients (dated 2019 in TCRdb). Preparation of the library involved the immunoSEQ multiplex PCR assay. TCRdb carries this immuneACCESS record with in-frame sequences only. Its versions omit some clonotypes, under half of them owing to an unresolved V gene in the studies checked, with the rest unexplained. The table for this sample lists 60,000 to 95,000 clones; 95% to 98% of them were counted only once. Of the sample, over 0.45% is held by the ten largest clones. The sample's time point label, decoded: blood sample drawn before combined kidney and bone marrow transplant. Here the sequenced sample was CD4+ T cells from blood, taken before the transplant. All receptors derive from a human donor who received a combined kidney and bone marrow transplant.

This clone was observed once. The J gene is TRBJ1-1, the V gene TRBV18; D gene ambiguous. CDR3 length: 15 amino acids. V lost 3 bases and J 0 bases, leaving 11 bases between the germline ends. The germline V gene has CDR1 KGHSH and CDR2 LQKENI. Here the CDR3 DNA reads TGTGCCAGCTCACCGTATCATGACATGAACACTGAAGCTTTCTTT. It translates to CASSPYHDMNTEAFF. The complete variable domain, with remaining parts taken from reference TRBV18 and TRBJ1-1, reads NAGVMQNPRHLVRRRGQEARLRCSPMKGHSHVYWYRQLPEEGLKFMVYLQKENIIDESGMPKERFSAEFPKEGPSILRIQQVVRGDSAAYFCASSPYHDMNTEAFFGQGTRLTVV.

The chain joins TRBV7-8 to TRBJ2-1, with 11 bases lining up with TRBD2. With V trimmed by 3 bases and J by 6 bases, 7 bases remained unmatched. The CDR3 has 16 residues. Per the germline V gene, CDR1 is SGHVS and CDR2 is FQNEAQ. The CDR3 DNA follows: TGTGCCAGCAGCTTTGCGGGACTAGCGGCTTTCAATGAGCAGTTCTTC. Translated, it gives CASSFAGLAAFNEQFF.

V is TRBV7-9 and J is TRBJ2-1; TRBD2 is a possible D gene (6 bases). There are 14 residues in the CDR3. Germline CDR1 reads SEHNR; CDR2 reads FQNEAQ (reference sequence). Trimming removed 5 bases at V and 9 bases at J, with 17 bases between. Here the CDR3 reads CASSPREFGGEQFF. CDR3 bases: TGTGCCAGCAGCCCCCGGGAGTTTGGCGGTGAGCAGTTCTTC.

The gene calls are TRBV7-3 and TRBJ2-6, with D possibly TRBD1 on 5 matching bases. Trimming took 5 bases from V and 1 from J, leaving 9 bases between them. Per the germline V gene, CDR1 is SGHTA and CDR2 is FQGTGA. The CDR3 extends over 15 amino acids. CDR3 in amino acids: CASSLSGSGANVLTF. The CDR3 DNA follows: TGTGCCAGCAGCCTCTCAGGGTCTGGGGCCAACGTCCTGACTTTC.

This chain connects TRBV28 to TRBJ1-2, with a possible D match to TRBD1 (5 bases). V lost 4 bases and J 4 bases, leaving 16 bases between the germline ends. CDR1 and CDR2 (germline): MDHEN, SYDVKM. This CDR3 has 15 residues. CDR3 DNA: TGTGCCAGCAGTTCAAACTCCGGGACTGGCTATGGCTACACCTTC. Its translation is CASSSNSGTGYGYTF.

The chain is built from TRBV7-6 and TRBJ1-1; 7 bases line up with TRBD1. This CDR3 contains 15 residues. V shed 5 bases and J 0 bases; nucleotides not matched to a gene: 6. The germline CDR1 and CDR2 sequences are SGHVS and FNYEAQ. DNA for the CDR3: TGTGCCAGCAGCGGCTGGGACAGCATGAACACTGAAGCTTTCTTT. Protein product: CASSGWDSMNTEAFF.

The chain employs TRBV11-1 and TRBJ2-3, with D perhaps matching TRBD2 (5 bases). Germline CDR1 SGHAT, CDR2 FQDESV (reference sequence). The CDR3 sequence is 15 residues long. The ends were cut back, 8 bases at V and 1 base at J, with 16 bases in the middle. The CDR3 region has the DNA TGTGCCAGCGCCGGGGTTACGGACCGCACAGATACGCAGTATTTT. Its protein is CASAGVTDRTDTQYF.

The genes are TRBV6-5 and TRBJ2-2; possibly TRBD1 for D (6 bases). Germline CDR1 MNHEY, CDR2 SVGAGI. Trimming shortened V by 10 bases and J by 8 bases, and 17 bases separated the two germline ends. The CDR3 runs 13 residues. The CDR3 nucleotides read TGTGCCACCTCAGGGGTTTCGGGGGGGGAGCTGTTTTTT. This translates into CATSGVSGGELFF.

In its sample, this clone was seen once. The chain links TRBV7-3 to TRBJ1-1; no reliable D call. Germline V gene sequence: CDR1 SGHTA, CDR2 FQGTGA. This CDR3 is 14 amino acids long. V lost 4 bases and J 1 base, leaving 10 bases between the germline ends. The CDR3: CASSYSFGNTEAFF. The CDR3 DNA reads as TGTGCCAGCAGCTACTCATTTGGGAACACTGAAGCTTTCTTT. The whole variable domain, remainder taken from reference TRBV7-3 and TRBJ1-1, is GAGVSQTPSNKVTEKGKYVELRCDPISGHTALYWYRQSLGQGPEFLIYFQGTGAADDSGLPNDRFFAVRPEGSVSTLKIQRTERGDSAVYLCASSYSFGNTEAFFGQGTRLTVV.

CDR3 in DNA: TGTGCCAGCAGCCAGGTATCCTACGAGCAGTACTTC. It codes for CASSQVSYEQYF. J is TRBJ2-7 and V is TRBV11-2; D gene ambiguous. Looked up from germline, CDR1 is SGHAT and CDR2 is FQNNGV. This CDR3 is built from 12 residues. The ends were cut back, 5 bases at V and 1 base at J, with 6 bases in the middle.

The chain recombines TRBV5-5 with TRBJ2-7, with 7 bases fitting TRBD2. J was trimmed by 2 bases and V by 0 bases; bases with no gene match: 5. This CDR3 contains 15 residues. Germline V gene sequence: CDR1 SGHKS, CDR2 YYEKEE (reference sequence). CDR3 in amino acids: CASSLGLAETYEQYF. The CDR3 DNA follows: TGTGCCAGCAGCTTGGGACTAGCAGAGACCTACGAGCAGTACTTC.

V usage is TRBV7-6 and J usage is TRBJ2-7; tentative D call: TRBD2 (5 bases). This CDR3 has 15 residues. Germline V lookup: CDR1 SGHVS, CDR2 FNYEAQ. Trimming cost V 2 bases and J 6 bases, with 17 bases left between them. CDR3 sequence reads: CASSLIGEPPTEQYF. In DNA form, the CDR3 reads TGTGCCAGCAGCTTAATCGGGGAACCCCCTACCGAGCAGTACTTC.

The chain carries TRBV25-1 and TRBJ2-2; possible D gene TRBD2, 6 bases. The germline V gene has CDR1 MGHDK and CDR2 SYGVNS. V gave up 3 bases and J gave up 1 base, with 12 bases separating them. The CDR3 consists of 16 residues. The CDR3 region has the DNA TGTGCCAGCAGTGATCCCGGAGGGATGAACACCGGGGAGCTGTTTTTT. This encodes CASSDPGGMNTGELFF.

This clone was recorded once. The rearrangement links TRBV6-6 to TRBJ2-6; tentatively, D is TRBD1 (5 bases). There are 15 residues in the CDR3. Germline V CDR1 and CDR2: MNHNY, SVGAGI (reference sequence). V gave up 8 bases and J gave up 1 base, with 12 bases separating them. The CDR3 DNA reads TGTGCCAGCGACCAAAGGGGTTCTGGGGCCAACGTCCTGACTTTC. It encodes CASDQRGSGANVLTF.

The chain is built from TRBV5-1 and TRBJ2-6; TRBD2 aligns across 7 bases. V trimming: 2 bases; J trimming: 4 bases; junction bases outside the gene matches: 6. Germline lookup yields CDR1 SGHRS and CDR2 YFSETQ. The CDR3 totals 16 residues. The CDR3 DNA follows: TGCGCCAGCAGCTTATGGGGGGGATCGGGGGCCAACGTCCTGACTTTC. Its protein is CASSLWGGSGANVLTF.

Only one count was recorded for this clone. The gene calls are TRBV9 and TRBJ2-5; no clear D. The CDR3 runs to 13 residues. CDR1 and CDR2 from the germline V gene are SGDLS and YYNGEE. V was cut by 0 bases and J by 5 bases, with 8 bases left in between. Here the CDR3 DNA reads TGTGCCAGCAGCGTAGATTTGAGGGAGACCCAGTACTTC. Translated, it gives CASSVDLRETQYF.

The chain carries TRBV28 and TRBJ1-2, with D possibly being TRBD1 (5 bases). CDR3 length: 14 amino acids. The V end was cut by 5 bases, the J end by 4 bases, with 14 bases between. Germline lookup yields CDR1 MDHEN and CDR2 SYDVKM. The CDR3 DNA reads as TGTGCCAGCAGTACAAACAGGAGCCCCTATGGCTACACCTTC. Amino acid sequence: CASSTNRSPYGYTF.

V is TRBV7-9 and J is TRBJ1-4; D not certain. There are 11 residues in the CDR3. Deletions cut 6 bases from V and 5 bases from J, with 4 bases between. Germline CDR1 is SEHNR and CDR2 is FQNEAQ (reference sequence). The CDR3 sequence: CASSPNEKLFF. DNA of the CDR3: TGTGCCAGCAGTCCGAATGAAAAACTGTTTTTT.